This is a list of T cell receptor beta chains from one sample in a study of cytomegalovirus exposure and HLA in healthy donors. The protocol was immunoSEQ multiplex PCR, while the TCRdb copy is restricted to in-frame clones and leaves out a portion. In the table there are roughly 62,000 clones, about 72% of which are singletons. Sequenced: PBMCs. The source is a woman aged 40 to 50 in good health and CMV-seropositive. Both conserved end residues are part of each CDR3. The D gene is left open where the match is weak. Rows may omit the clone size; those that give it use once, few, many or a size class.

d_call: TRBD1; clone_size: -; v_call: TRBV27; j_call: TRBJ2-7; cdr3_nt: TGTGCCAGCAGTCCGACAGGGGAAGTCTACGAGCAGTACTTC; cdr3_aa: CASSPTGEVYEQYF
d_call: TRBD1; clone_size: -; v_call: TRBV4-1; j_call: TRBJ1-3; cdr3_nt: TGCGCCAGCAGCTTCCGGACAGGGGGCTATGGAAACACCATATATTTT; cdr3_aa: CASSFRTGGYGNTIYF
d_call: TRBD2; clone_size: -; v_call: TRBV7-2; j_call: TRBJ2-1; cdr3_nt: TGTGCCAGCAGCGCTTTCCGACTAGCGGGGGGCGTAAATGAGCAGTTCTTC; cdr3_aa: CASSAFRLAGGVNEQFF
d_call: -; clone_size: -; v_call: TRBV19; j_call: TRBJ1-2; cdr3_nt: TGTGCCAGTAGTATAGGGCAGGACTATGGCTACACCTTC; cdr3_aa: CASSIGQDYGYTF
d_call: TRBD1; clone_size: -; v_call: TRBV5-1; j_call: TRBJ1-2; cdr3_nt: TGCGCCAGCAGCCGGAGGGACAGCTCTAACTATGGCTACACCTTC; cdr3_aa: CASSRRDSSNYGYTF
d_call: -; clone_size: -; v_call: TRBV2; j_call: TRBJ2-5; cdr3_nt: TGTGCCAGCAGTGATACAGGAGCTCAAGAGACCCAGTACTTC; cdr3_aa: CASSDTGAQETQYF
d_call: TRBD1; clone_size: -; v_call: TRBV10-2; j_call: TRBJ1-2; cdr3_nt: TGCGCCAGCCTTGGACAGGCCACGGGGTATGGCTACACCTTC; cdr3_aa: CASLGQATGYGYTF
d_call: TRBD1; clone_size: -; v_call: TRBV5-1; j_call: TRBJ2-5; cdr3_nt: TGCGCCAGCAGCTACCACCCGGGACAGGGGGCAGAGACCCAGTACTTC; cdr3_aa: CASSYHPGQGAETQYF
d_call: -; clone_size: once; v_call: TRBV7-9; j_call: TRBJ2-6; cdr3_nt: TGTGCCAGCAGCTTTCTTTCAGGAACCAACGTCCTGACTTTC; cdr3_aa: CASSFLSGTNVLTF
d_call: -; clone_size: -; v_call: TRBV6-6; j_call: TRBJ1-2; cdr3_nt: TGTGCCAGCAGTTCCTTCGGATGGGAGGGCTACACCTTC; cdr3_aa: CASSSFGWEGYTF
d_call: TRBD2; clone_size: few; v_call: TRBV6-1; j_call: TRBJ2-1; cdr3_nt: TGTGCCAGCAGTACTAGCGGGGGATACAATGAGCAGTTCTTC; cdr3_aa: CASSTSGGYNEQFF
d_call: TRBD1; clone_size: few; v_call: TRBV18; j_call: TRBJ1-1; cdr3_nt: TGTGCCAGCTCACGACGGACAGGGGAGAACACTGAAGCTTTCTTT; cdr3_aa: CASSRRTGENTEAFF